Listed here are 5 T cell receptor beta chains from one sample, sequenced in a study of shared clonotypes between healthy human individuals. The method was immunoSEQ multiplex PCR; TCRdb's version includes in-frame clones alone and lacks a portion of them. The profile shows about 560,000 clones, roughly 79% of them singletons. The sample was PBMCs. These receptors all stem from a woman in her 40s in good health. Some clones in this sample may be carry-over from other donors' samples.

This clone appeared a few times. The rearrangement links TRBV27 to TRBJ1-5; unclear D gene. This CDR3 contains 14 residues. Trimming took off 6 bases at V and 6 bases at J, with 15 bases between the two ends. Germline CDR1 is MNHEY and CDR2 is SMNVEV (reference sequence). CDR3 protein: CASRTWDSGQPQHF. DNA of the CDR3: TGTGCCAGCAGGACTTGGGATTCGGGTCAGCCCCAGCATTTT.

The DNA of the CDR3 is TGTGCCAGCGCCGGCGGGAGGGCCCTCAATGAGCAGTTCTTC. Protein sequence: CASAGGRALNEQFF. The chain uses TRBV28 and TRBJ2-1; 9 bases align to TRBD2. J lost 6 bases, V lost 8 bases, and 8 bases had no gene match. CDR1 and CDR2 (germline): MDHEN, SYDVKM. The CDR3 spans 14 residues. Complete variable domain (other parts from reference TRBV28 and TRBJ2-1): DVKVTQSSRYLVKRTGEKVFLECVQDMDHENMFWYRQDPGLGLRLIYFSYDVKMKEKGDIPEGYSVSREKKERFSLILESASTNQTSMYLCASAGGRALNEQFFGPGTRLTVL.

The rearrangement joins TRBV28 to TRBJ1-1; D gene uncertain. CDR3 length equals 14 residues. CDR1 MDHEN and CDR2 SYDVKM come from the germline V gene. The V and J ends lost 4 bases and 0 bases respectively, with 9 bases between them. The CDR3 bases are TGTGCCAGCAGTTACTTTAGTATGAACACTGAAGCTTTCTTT. Its protein is CASSYFSMNTEAFF. Together with reference TRBV28 and TRBJ1-1, the CDR3 gives the full variable domain: DVKVTQSSRYLVKRTGEKVFLECVQDMDHENMFWYRQDPGLGLRLIYFSYDVKMKEKGDIPEGYSVSREKKERFSLILESASTNQTSMYLCASSYFSMNTEAFFGQGTRLTVV.

This clone occurred once. The V and J genes are TRBV27 and TRBJ2-3; D gene unclear. Trimming took 0 bases from V and 1 from J, leaving 5 bases between them. Germline CDR1 reads MNHEY; CDR2 reads SMNVEV (reference sequence). The CDR3 is 14 residues long. This CDR3 is CASSLSWGTDTQYF. In DNA, the CDR3 is TGTGCCAGCAGTTTATCCTGGGGCACAGATACGCAGTATTTT.

The V gene is TRBV5-1, the J gene TRBJ2-7; D is undetermined. CDR1 is SGHRS, CDR2 YFSETQ, per germline. CDR3 length: 13 amino acids. V was cut by 0 bases and J by 3 bases, with 7 bases left in between. The CDR3 nucleotides are TGCGCCAGCAGCTTGGCGGCAGACTACGAGCAGTACTTC. It codes for CASSLAADYEQYF.